This TCR beta chain was recovered during a study of breast tumors, draining lymph nodes, adjacent tissues. Notes on the study in general: Tumor repertoires ranked between lymph nodes and nontumor tissue in diversity, with V and J gene preferences. Data only fit, rather than demonstrated, lymph node origin of most tumor T cells.

The V end was cut by 3 bases, the J end by 12 bases, with 22 bases between. Per the germline V gene, CDR1 is SGHRS and CDR2 is YFSETQ. This CDR3 has 14 residues. TCRdb re-called the multiplex PCR reads with MiXCR, one entry per CDR3 protein. The table lists about 22,000 distinct CDR3 sequences, about 38% of them singletons. Concerning this clonotype: Its antigen is not identified.

J is TRBJ2-7 and V is TRBV5-1; D might be TRBD1 (5 bases). Sequenced input: breast tumor tissue. The sequence derives from a female donor with breast cancer. Some clones in this sample may be carry-over from other donors' samples. The CDR3 here is CASSSLSTTQVTYF. CDR3 bases: TGCGCCAGCAGCTCCCTCTCAACCACACAGGTTACGTACTTC. Variable domain in full (rest from reference TRBV5-1 and TRBJ2-7): KAGVTQTPRYLIKTRGQQVTLSCSPISGHRSVSWYQQTPGQGLQFLFEYFSETQRNKGNFPGRFSGRQFSNSRSEMNVSTLELGDSALYLCASSSLSTTQVTYFGPGTRLTVT.